This entry describes one TCR beta chain. This CDR3 has 15 amino acids. CDR1 is MNHEY, CDR2 SVGEGT, per germline. This record belongs to a study of blood T cells in healthy people across ages. With a J-beta primer mix and a sample-barcoded 5' primer, a second PCR ran about 7 to 12 cycles. MiXCR was run by TCRdb on the 5' RACE reads, yielding one entry per CDR3 protein. The profile shows fewer than 1 million distinct CDR3 sequences, about 42% of them singletons. The chain couples TRBV6-2 or TRBV6-3 to TRBJ2-1, with 13 bases aligning to TRBD2. The better agreement between TRBJ2-7 and the DNA end casts doubt on the J call. Specimen: blood. This sequence originates from a man in his 60s in good health. The CDR3, as DNA: TGTGCCAGCAGCCAGGGACTAGCGGGGAACAATGAGCAGTACTTC. It codes for CASSQGLAGNNEQYF.